Sequencing of this T cell receptor beta chain was carried out in a study of T cell repertoires in cytomegalovirus infection. Study-wide results and caveats: There were carriers of CMV plus the relevant HLA, and cumulative public TCR beta family frequency identified them.

Germline V CDR1 and CDR2: SQVTM, ANQGSEA. This CDR3 spans 12 amino acids. Germline trimming cut 6 bases from V and 4 bases from J; bases unmatched to any gene: 5. Worth noting for this clonotype: Its cognate antigen is unknown.

In TCRdb, the reads were re-called with MiXCR into one record per CDR3 protein. The sample holds about 920,000 distinct CDR3 sequences, around 30% seen once. The source was cultured CD8+ T cells from PBMCs, collected from culture after CMV antigen stimulation. The chain combines TRBV29-1 with TRBJ1-1, with 7 bases fitting TRBD1. The sequence derives from a human donor in good health (CMV status not recorded). Some clones in this sample may be carry-over from other donors' samples. The CDR3 region has the DNA TGCAGCGTAAGGGGGCGAGGCACTGAAGCTTTCTTT. This sequence encodes CSVRGRGTEAFF.